This T cell receptor (beta chain) was identified in a study of T cell responses to AZD1222 COVID-19 vaccine. Across the study: Doses given second, at about 4 or about 12 weeks, were pooled. Study-level findings and limits: Of spike-specific TCRs, nearly half reportedly target regions left unmutated in variants. Samples come after the peak T cell response, not at day 14. Donors, mostly white British, included more females; clonal diversity was possibly underestimated.

As concerns this clone: The target antigen is unknown.

Here immunoSEQ multiplex PCR was the method, and the copy in TCRdb shows in-frame clones only, minus some. The sample lists over 75,000 clones, around nine tenths occurring once. This receptor was identified in an adult in good health. This specimen consisted of peripheral blood, obtained on day 0 of AZD1222 vaccination.

As DNA, the CDR3 is TGTGCCAGCAGTCCTCTCGGACAGAACACTGAAGCTTTCTTT. Amino acid sequence: CASSPLGQNTEAFF. This chain connects TRBV6-5 to TRBJ1-1, with D perhaps TRBD1 (5 bases). Trimming took 5 bases from V and 1 from J, leaving 11 bases between them. From germline, CDR1 is MNHEY and CDR2 SVGAGI. The CDR3 spans 14 residues.